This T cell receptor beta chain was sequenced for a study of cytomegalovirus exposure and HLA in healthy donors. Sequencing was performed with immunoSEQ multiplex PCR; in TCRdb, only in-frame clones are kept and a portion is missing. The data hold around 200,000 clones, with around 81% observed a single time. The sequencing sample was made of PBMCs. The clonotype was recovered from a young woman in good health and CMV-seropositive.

CDR3 protein: CASKRDTEVDTQYF. The CDR3 DNA reads TGTGCCAGCAAGAGGGACACAGAGGTGGATACGCAGTATTTT. This sequence joins TRBV2 and TRBJ2-3, with D perhaps TRBD1 (6 bases). The germline gives CDR1 SNHLY, CDR2 FYNNEI. The CDR3 is 14 residues long. V dropped 7 bases and J dropped 6 bases, with 17 bases sitting between them. The full variable domain, its missing parts supplied by reference TRBV2 and TRBJ2-3, is EPEVTQTPSHQVTQMGQEVILRCVPISNHLYFYWYRQILGQKVEFLVSFYNNEISEKSEIFDDQFSVERPDGSNFTLKIRSTKLEDSAMYFCASKRDTEVDTQYFGPGTRLTVL.